This TCR beta chain was recorded in a study of CD4 and CD8 cells across lung adenocarcinoma regions. Trimming took off 6 bases at V and 5 bases at J, with 11 bases between the two ends. This CDR3 is built from 13 residues. The V gene's germline CDR1 is MNHNS and CDR2 SASEGT. Donors had localized lung adenocarcinoma, a non-small cell lung cancer. TCRdb analysed the PCR reads with MiXCR anew, one entry per CDR3 protein. The sample shows under 14,000 distinct CDR3 sequences, 53% of them seen only once. Sequenced material: CD4+ T cells from the center of a lung tumor. The TCR sequence derives from a male donor with lung adenocarcinoma. The CD4 and CD8 labels of this study may be unreliable. The chain recombines TRBV6-1 with TRBJ2-1, with D perhaps TRBD2 (5 bases). This CDR3 reads CASRKSGNNEQFF. CDR3 coding DNA: TGTGCCAGCAGGAAATCGGGGAACAATGAGCAGTTCTTC.